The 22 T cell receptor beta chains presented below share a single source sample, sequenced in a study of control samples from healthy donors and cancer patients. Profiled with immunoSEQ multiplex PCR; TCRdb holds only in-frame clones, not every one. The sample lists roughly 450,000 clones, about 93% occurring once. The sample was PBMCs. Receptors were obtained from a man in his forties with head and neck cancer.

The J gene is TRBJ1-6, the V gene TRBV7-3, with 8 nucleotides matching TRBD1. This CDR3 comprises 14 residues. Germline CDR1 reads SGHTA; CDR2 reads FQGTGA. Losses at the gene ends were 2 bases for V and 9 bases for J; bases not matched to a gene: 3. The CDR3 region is CASSLGQGPSPLHF. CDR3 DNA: TGTGCCAGCAGCTTAGGACAGGGACCTTCACCCCTCCACTTT.

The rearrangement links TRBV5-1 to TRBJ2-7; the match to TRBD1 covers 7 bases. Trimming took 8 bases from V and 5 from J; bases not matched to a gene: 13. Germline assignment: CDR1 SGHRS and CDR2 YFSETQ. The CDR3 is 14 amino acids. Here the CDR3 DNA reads TGCGCCAGGGACCAGACAGGGTTTCATGACGAGCAGTACTTC. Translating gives CARDQTGFHDEQYF.

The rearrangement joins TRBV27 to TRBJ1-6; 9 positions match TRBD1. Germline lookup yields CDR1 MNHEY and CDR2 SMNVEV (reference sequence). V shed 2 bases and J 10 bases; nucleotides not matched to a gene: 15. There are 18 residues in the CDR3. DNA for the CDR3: TGTGCCAGCAGTTTAGTCCTGTCAGGGACAGGGCGGGACTCACCCCTCCACTTT. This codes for CASSLVLSGTGRDSPLHF.

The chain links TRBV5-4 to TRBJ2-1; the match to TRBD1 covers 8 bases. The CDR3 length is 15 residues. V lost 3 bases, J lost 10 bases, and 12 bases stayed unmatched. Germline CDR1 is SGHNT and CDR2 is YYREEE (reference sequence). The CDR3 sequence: CASSYRGQGPVEQFF. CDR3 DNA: TGTGCCAGCAGCTACCGAGGACAGGGCCCGGTGGAGCAGTTCTTC.

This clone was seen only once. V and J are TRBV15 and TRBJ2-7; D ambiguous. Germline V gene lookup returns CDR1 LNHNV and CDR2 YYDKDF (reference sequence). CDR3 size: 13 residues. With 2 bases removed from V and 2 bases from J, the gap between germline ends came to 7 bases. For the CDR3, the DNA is TGTGCCACCAGCAGACCCAAGACCTACGAGCAGTACTTC. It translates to CATSRPKTYEQYF.

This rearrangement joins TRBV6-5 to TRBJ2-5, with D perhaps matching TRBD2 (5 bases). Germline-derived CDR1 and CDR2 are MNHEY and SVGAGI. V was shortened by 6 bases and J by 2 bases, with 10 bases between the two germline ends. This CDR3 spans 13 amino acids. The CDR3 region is CASRWTRQETQYF. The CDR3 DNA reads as TGTGCCAGCAGATGGACTCGTCAAGAGACCCAGTACTTC.

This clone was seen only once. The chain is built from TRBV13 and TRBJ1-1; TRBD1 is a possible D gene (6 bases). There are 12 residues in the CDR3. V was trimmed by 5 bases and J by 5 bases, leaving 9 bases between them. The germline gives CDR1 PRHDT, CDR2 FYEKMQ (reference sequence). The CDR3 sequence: CASSRGTTEAFF. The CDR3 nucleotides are TGTGCCAGCAGCCGCGGGACAACTGAAGCTTTCTTT.

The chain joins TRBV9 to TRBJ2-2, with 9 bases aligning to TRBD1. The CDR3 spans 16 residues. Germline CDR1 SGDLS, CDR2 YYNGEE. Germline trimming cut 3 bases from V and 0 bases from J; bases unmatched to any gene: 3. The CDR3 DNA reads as TGTGCCAGCAGCGCGGGACAGGGCGCGAACACCGGGGAGCTGTTTTTT. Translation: CASSAGQGANTGELFF.

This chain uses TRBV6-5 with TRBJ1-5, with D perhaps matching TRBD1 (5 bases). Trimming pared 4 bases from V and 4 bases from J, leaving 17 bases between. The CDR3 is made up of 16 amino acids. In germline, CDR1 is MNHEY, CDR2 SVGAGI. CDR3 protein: CASSSSGRGPNQPQHF. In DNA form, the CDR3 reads TGTGCCAGCAGTTCTTCTGGGAGGGGTCCAAATCAGCCCCAGCATTTT.

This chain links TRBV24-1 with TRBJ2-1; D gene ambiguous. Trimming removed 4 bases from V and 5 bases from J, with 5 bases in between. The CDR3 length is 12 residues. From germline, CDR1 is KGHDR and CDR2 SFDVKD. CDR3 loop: CATSDPHNEQFF. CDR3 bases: TGTGCCACCAGTGACCCGCACAATGAGCAGTTCTTC.

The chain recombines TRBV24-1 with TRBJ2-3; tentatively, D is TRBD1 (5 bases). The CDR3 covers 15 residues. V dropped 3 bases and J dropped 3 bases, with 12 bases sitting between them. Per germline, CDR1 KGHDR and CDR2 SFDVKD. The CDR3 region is CATSDPQGHTDTQYF. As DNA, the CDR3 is TGTGCCACCAGTGATCCTCAGGGTCATACAGATACGCAGTATTTT.

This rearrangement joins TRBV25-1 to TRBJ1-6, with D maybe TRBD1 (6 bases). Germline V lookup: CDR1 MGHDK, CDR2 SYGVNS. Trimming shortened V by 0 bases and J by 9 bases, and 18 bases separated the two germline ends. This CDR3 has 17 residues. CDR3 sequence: CASSEYRAGARASPLHF. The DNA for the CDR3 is TGTGCCAGCAGTGAATATCGAGCAGGGGCGCGAGCTTCACCCCTCCACTTT.

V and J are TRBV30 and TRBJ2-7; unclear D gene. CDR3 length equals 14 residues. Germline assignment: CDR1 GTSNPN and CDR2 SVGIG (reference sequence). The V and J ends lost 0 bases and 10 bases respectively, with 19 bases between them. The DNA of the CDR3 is TGTGCCTGGAGTGTACCGACCCTTCACTTCCTCCAGTACTTC. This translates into CAWSVPTLHFLQYF. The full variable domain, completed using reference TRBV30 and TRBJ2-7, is SQTIHQWPATLVQPVGSPLSLECTVEGTSNPNLYWYRQAAGRGLQLLFYSVGIGQISSEVPQNLSASRPQDRQFILSSKKLLLSDSGFYLCAWSVPTLHFLQYFGPGTRLTVT.

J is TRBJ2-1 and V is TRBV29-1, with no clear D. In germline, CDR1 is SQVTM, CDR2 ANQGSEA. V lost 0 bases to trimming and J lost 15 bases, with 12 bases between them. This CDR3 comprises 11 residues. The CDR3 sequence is CSVEDWPHPFF. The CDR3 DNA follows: TGCAGCGTTGAAGATTGGCCTCACCCGTTCTTC.

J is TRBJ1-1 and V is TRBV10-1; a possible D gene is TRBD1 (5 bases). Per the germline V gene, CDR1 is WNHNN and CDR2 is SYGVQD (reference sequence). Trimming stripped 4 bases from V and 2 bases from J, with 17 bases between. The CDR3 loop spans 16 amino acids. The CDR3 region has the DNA TGCGCCAGCAGTGCTGGGCCTCGCGGGGGAAACACTGAAGCTTTCTTT. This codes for CASSAGPRGGNTEAFF.

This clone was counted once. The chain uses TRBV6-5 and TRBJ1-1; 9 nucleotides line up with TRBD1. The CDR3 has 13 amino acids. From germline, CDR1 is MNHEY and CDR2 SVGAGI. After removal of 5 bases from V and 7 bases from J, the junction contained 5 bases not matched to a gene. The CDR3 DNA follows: TGTGCCAGCAGTATGACAGGGGGAGATGAAGCTTTCTTT. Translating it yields CASSMTGGDEAFF.

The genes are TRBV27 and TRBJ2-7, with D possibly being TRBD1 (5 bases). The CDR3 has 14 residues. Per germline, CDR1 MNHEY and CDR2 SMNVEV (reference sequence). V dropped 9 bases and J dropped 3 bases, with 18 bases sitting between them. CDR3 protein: CARGLGRGHYEQYF. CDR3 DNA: TGTGCCAGGGGGTTGGGGCGCGGACACTACGAGCAGTACTTC.

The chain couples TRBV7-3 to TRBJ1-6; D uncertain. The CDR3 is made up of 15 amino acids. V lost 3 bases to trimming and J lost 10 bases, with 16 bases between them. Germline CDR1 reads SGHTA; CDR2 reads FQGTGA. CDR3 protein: CASSLMSGNRSPLHF. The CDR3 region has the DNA TGTGCCAGCAGCTTGATGTCGGGGAACAGATCACCCCTCCACTTT.

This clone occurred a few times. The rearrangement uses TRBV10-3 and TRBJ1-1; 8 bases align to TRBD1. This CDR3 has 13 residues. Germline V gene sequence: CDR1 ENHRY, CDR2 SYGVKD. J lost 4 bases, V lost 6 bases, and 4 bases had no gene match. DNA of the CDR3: TGTGCCATCAGCCGGGACAGGAGCACTGAAGCTTTCTTT. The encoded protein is CAISRDRSTEAFF.

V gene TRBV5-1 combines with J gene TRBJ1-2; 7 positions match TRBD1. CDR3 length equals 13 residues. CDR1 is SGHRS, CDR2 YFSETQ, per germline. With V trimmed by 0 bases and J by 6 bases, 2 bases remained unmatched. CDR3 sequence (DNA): TGCGCCAGCAGCTTGGAAGGACAGGATGGCTACACCTTC. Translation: CASSLEGQDGYTF.

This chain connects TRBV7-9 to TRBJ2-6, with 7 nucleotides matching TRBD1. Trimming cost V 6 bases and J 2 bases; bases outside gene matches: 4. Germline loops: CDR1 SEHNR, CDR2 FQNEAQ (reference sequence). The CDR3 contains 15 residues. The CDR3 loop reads CASSNTGAGANVLTF. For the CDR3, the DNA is TGTGCCAGCAGTAACACAGGGGCTGGGGCCAACGTCCTGACTTTC.

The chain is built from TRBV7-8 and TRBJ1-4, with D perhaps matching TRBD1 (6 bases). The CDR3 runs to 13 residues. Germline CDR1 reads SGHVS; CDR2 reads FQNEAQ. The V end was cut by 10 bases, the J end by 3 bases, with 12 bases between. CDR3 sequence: CATTGLPNEKLFF. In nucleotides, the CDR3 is TGTGCCACCACAGGGCTTCCTAATGAAAAACTGTTTTTT.